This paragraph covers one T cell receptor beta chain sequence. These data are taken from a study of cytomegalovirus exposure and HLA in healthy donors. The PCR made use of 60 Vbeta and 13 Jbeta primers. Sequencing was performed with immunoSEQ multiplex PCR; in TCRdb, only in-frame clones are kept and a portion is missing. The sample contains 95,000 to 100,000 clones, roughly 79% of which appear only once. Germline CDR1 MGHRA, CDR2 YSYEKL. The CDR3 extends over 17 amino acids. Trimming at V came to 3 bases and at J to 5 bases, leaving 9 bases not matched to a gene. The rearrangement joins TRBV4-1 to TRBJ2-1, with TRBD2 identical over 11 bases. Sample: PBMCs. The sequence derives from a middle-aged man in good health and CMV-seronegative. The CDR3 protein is CASSQGELTSGNNEQFF. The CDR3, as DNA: TGCGCCAGCAGCCAGGGAGAACTGACTAGCGGGAACAATGAGCAGTTCTTC.